This TCR beta chain was identified during a study of T cell repertoires in aging, cancer and after chemotherapy. Multiplex touch-down PCR with TRB-A/B primers amplified rearranged V-D-J TRB sequences. TCRdb called the multiplex PCR reads again in MiXCR, with one record for every CDR3 protein. The sample records under 7,500 distinct CDR3 sequences, approximately 20% being singletons. TCR beta rearrangements were amplified from peripheral blood genomic DNA. The CDR3 has 21 amino acids. From germline, CDR1 is SEHNR and CDR2 FQNEAQ (reference sequence). V trimming: 2 bases; J trimming: 1 base; junction bases outside the gene matches: 18.

The origin of this receptor is a human donor with a blood cancer. The sample comprised blood. The chain is built from TRBV7-9 and TRBJ1-1; TRBD1 matches at 11 bases. CDR3 DNA: TGTGCCAGCAGCTTAAGCCCGGCGGGTTCGGGACAGGGGGGTCGGAACACTGAAGCTTTCTTT. Protein product: CASSLSPAGSGQGGRNTEAFF.